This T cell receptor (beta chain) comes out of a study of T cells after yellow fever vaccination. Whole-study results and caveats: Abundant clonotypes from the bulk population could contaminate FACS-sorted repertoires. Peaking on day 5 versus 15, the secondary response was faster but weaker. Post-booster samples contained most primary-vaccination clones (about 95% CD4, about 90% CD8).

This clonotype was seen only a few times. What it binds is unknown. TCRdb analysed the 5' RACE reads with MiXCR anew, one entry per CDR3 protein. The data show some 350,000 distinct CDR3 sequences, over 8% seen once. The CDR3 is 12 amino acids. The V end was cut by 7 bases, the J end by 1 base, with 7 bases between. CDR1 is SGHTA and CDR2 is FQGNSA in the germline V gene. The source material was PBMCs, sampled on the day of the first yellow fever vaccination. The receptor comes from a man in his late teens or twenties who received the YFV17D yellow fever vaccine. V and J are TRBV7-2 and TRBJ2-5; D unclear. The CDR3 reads CASNRRQETQYF. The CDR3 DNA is TGTGCCAGCAACAGACGCCAAGAGACCCAGTACTTC.